Below, 19 T cell receptor beta chains from the same sample are listed, as sequenced in a study of a mutant IDH1 vaccine in newly diagnosed glioma. The assay was immunoSEQ multiplex PCR, and TCRdb's table has in-frame clones only and misses some. The table has around 64,000 clones, approximately 82% seen once. Time point described: baseline, week 1 (first vaccination visit). Treatment described: pre-vaccination baseline after standard-of-care therapy. The material sequenced was peripheral blood mononuclear cells (PBMCs), taken from a glioma patient treated with radiotherapy, temozolomide or both. These receptors came from a young woman with glioma. Some clones in this sample may be carry-over from other donors' samples.

This rearrangement joins TRBV4-3 to TRBJ2-1; D may be TRBD2 (7 bases). V lost 1 base to trimming and J lost 2 bases, with 12 bases between them. The CDR3 is 16 residues long. Germline CDR1 reads LGHNA; CDR2 reads YSLEER. CDR3 amino acids: CASSQVGGGPYNEQFF. CDR3 sequence (DNA): TGCGCCAGCAGCCAAGTTGGGGGGGGCCCCTACAATGAGCAGTTCTTC.

Points on this clone: Relative to the germline gene, one junction end is altered; a read error may explain this. The rearrangement uses TRBV7-7 and TRBJ2-3; 7 positions match TRBD2. CDR1 and CDR2 from the germline V gene are SSHAT and FNYEAQ (reference sequence). The CDR3 length is 18 residues. The CDR3 DNA reads TGTGCTAGCAGCCCCGTTGGGTCTAGCGGCCTGGGGACAGATACGCAGTATTTT. Translating gives CASSPVGSSGLGTDTQYF.

This clone turned up a few times. The CDR3 DNA follows: TGCGCCAGCAGTTCACCAGGGGGCGCCGGGGAGCTGTTTTTT. As protein: CASSSPGGAGELFF. The V call is TRBV5-1, the J call TRBJ2-2; 8 bases agree with TRBD1. CDR3 length: 14 amino acids. In germline, CDR1 is SGHRS, CDR2 YFSETQ. V lost 5 bases and J lost 6; bases outside the gene matches: 6.

This chain connects TRBV13 to TRBJ1-2; 8 positions match TRBD1. Trimming at V came to 5 bases and at J to 2 bases, leaving 7 bases not matched to a gene. CDR3 size: 15 residues. Germline CDR1 PRHDT, CDR2 FYEKMQ (reference sequence). CDR3 DNA sequence: TGTGCCAGCAGCAGGCCGGGACAGGAAAACTATGGCTACACCTTC. This gives the protein CASSRPGQENYGYTF.

The genes are TRBV19 and TRBJ2-4; D is undetermined. The CDR3 loop spans 18 amino acids. CDR1 is LNHDA, CDR2 SQIVND, per germline (reference sequence). Between the trimmed V and J ends, which lost 1 base and 0 bases, there was a span of 16 bases. The CDR3 DNA follows: TGTGCCAGTAGTATAGGATACGGCGGAAACTTAGCCAAAAACATTCAGTACTTC. Translated: CASSIGYGGNLAKNIQYF.

The chain couples TRBV19 to TRBJ1-5; D gene uncertain. Germline assignment: CDR1 LNHDA and CDR2 SQIVND (reference sequence). This CDR3 is built from 16 residues. With 4 bases removed from V and 0 bases from J, the gap between germline ends came to 13 bases. The CDR3 region is CASSTSGGYSNQPQHF. CDR3 sequence (DNA): TGTGCCAGTAGTACCAGCGGAGGGTATAGCAATCAGCCCCAGCATTTT.

The genes are TRBV5-6 and TRBJ1-1; D remains unclear. Germline lookup yields CDR1 SGHDT and CDR2 YYEEEE. V lost 0 bases to trimming and J lost 4 bases, with 7 bases between them. This CDR3 is 13 amino acids long. The CDR3 reads CASSLVGITEAFF. As DNA, the CDR3 is TGTGCCAGCAGCTTGGTAGGGATCACTGAAGCTTTCTTT. The whole variable domain, remainder taken from reference TRBV5-6 and TRBJ1-1, is DAGVTQSPTHLIKTRGQQVTLRCSPKSGHDTVSWYQQALGQGPQFIFQYYEEEERQRGNFPDRFSGHQFPNYSSELNVNALLLGDSALYLCASSLVGITEAFFGQGTRLTVV.

This clone was seen a few times. The chain links TRBV4-3 to TRBJ2-7, with TRBD1 matching 10 bases. The CDR3 runs 16 residues. Trimming cost V 2 bases and J 5 bases; bases outside gene matches: 9. Germline CDR1 LGHNA, CDR2 YSLEER. In DNA form, the CDR3 reads TGCGCCAGCAGCCAACCCCCAGGGGACAGGGGACACGAGCAGTACTTC. Translation: CASSQPPGDRGHEQYF.

The chain's CDR3 is CASSVGLLNTEAFF. CDR3 DNA: TGTGCCAGCAGCGTAGGACTCTTGAACACTGAAGCTTTCTTT. The chain uses TRBV11-2 and TRBJ1-1; D is unclear. This CDR3 has 14 residues. Germline CDR1 and CDR2: SGHAT and FQNNGV. Between the trimmed V and J ends, which lost 5 bases and 0 bases, there was a span of 10 bases.

The chain couples TRBV21-1 to TRBJ1-1. TRBV21-1 is described as a pseudogene. The CDR3 totals 14 residues. CDR3 residues: CASISAPPSAEAFF. DNA for the CDR3: TGTGCCAGCATCTCGGCTCCCCCTTCGGCTGAAGCTTTCTTT.

This clone was observed a single time. V is TRBV6-6 and J is TRBJ1-2, with 10 bases aligning to TRBD1. In germline, CDR1 is MNHNY, CDR2 SVGAGI (reference sequence). This CDR3 has 16 residues. The V segment lost 6 bases and the J segment 7 bases; nucleotides outside the gene matches: 14. CDR3 amino acids: CASSWDRGLVGSGYTF. CDR3 DNA sequence: TGTGCCAGCAGCTGGGACAGGGGACTTGTGGGGTCTGGCTACACCTTC.

This chain uses TRBV19 with TRBJ1-2, with no clear D. Trimming cost V 2 bases and J 13 bases, with 14 bases left between them. The length of the CDR3 is 12 residues. Germline V gene data show CDR1 as LNHDA and CDR2 as SQIVND (reference sequence). The CDR3: CASSIPRRGSTF. The DNA for the CDR3 is TGTGCCAGTAGTATACCCCGCCGGGGATCCACCTTC.

This chain connects TRBV11-2 to TRBJ2-2; 10 bases agree with TRBD1. The CDR3 has 15 residues. Germline V gene data show CDR1 as SGHAT and CDR2 as FQNNGV. Unmatched junction bases numbered 7, after V lost 6 bases and J lost 6 bases. Here the CDR3 reads CASRPTGTGAGELFF. CDR3 coding DNA: TGTGCCAGCAGGCCTACCGGGACAGGGGCCGGGGAGCTGTTTTTT.

This clone has more than one count but fewer than ten. The J gene is TRBJ2-1, the V gene TRBV18, with D tentatively TRBD1 (5 bases). V was shortened by 2 bases and J by 9 bases, with 8 bases between the two germline ends. The CDR3 is 12 amino acids. The V gene's germline CDR1 is KGHSH and CDR2 LQKENI. For the CDR3, the DNA is TGTGCCAGCTCACCAGCAGGGATTGAGCAGTTCTTC. This encodes CASSPAGIEQFF.

The chain recombines TRBV7-9 with TRBJ1-5; D is undetermined. The germline V and J ends were trimmed by 1 base and 6 bases, with 4 bases remaining between them. The CDR3 runs to 12 residues. From germline, CDR1 is SEHNR and CDR2 FQNEAQ (reference sequence). CDR3 residues: CASSLEGQPQHF. The CDR3 bases are TGTGCCAGCAGCTTAGAGGGTCAGCCCCAGCATTTT.

The chain carries TRBV29-1 and TRBJ2-1, with TRBD2 matching over 13 bases. Trimming at V came to 6 bases and at J to 0 bases, leaving 17 bases not matched to a gene. CDR3 length: 20 residues. Germline CDR1 and CDR2: SQVTM and ANQGSEA. Here the CDR3 reads CSVTKYLGLAGAGSYNEQFF. CDR3 in DNA: TGCAGCGTAACTAAATACCTAGGACTAGCGGGAGCAGGCTCCTACAATGAGCAGTTCTTC.

This clone appeared a single time. V and J are TRBV30 and TRBJ1-5, with D maybe TRBD1 (5 bases). This CDR3 is built from 19 residues. Germline values: CDR1 GTSNPN, CDR2 SVGIG (reference sequence). The V gene lost 0 bases and the J gene lost 5 bases, with 26 bases spanning the gap. The CDR3 is CAWSVQRSWGPLGDQPQHF. The CDR3 nucleotides are TGTGCCTGGAGTGTACAGAGGTCCTGGGGCCCTCTAGGAGATCAGCCCCAGCATTTT.

By proportion, this clone is medium-sized. V usage is TRBV21-1 and J usage is TRBJ1-2; TRBD1, the table's D call, lacks a check against the DNA. TRBV21-1 is termed a pseudogene. The CDR3 is made up of 15 amino acids. DNA for the CDR3: TGTGCCAGCAGCAAAGTTTTCGCAGGGGTGGATGGCTACACCTTC. Its translation is CASSKVFAGVDGYTF.

The gene calls are TRBV6-5 and TRBJ2-3; D call uncertain. In germline, CDR1 is MNHEY, CDR2 SVGAGI. Between the trimmed V and J ends, which lost 0 bases and 0 bases, there was a span of 7 bases. The CDR3 is 15 amino acids. CDR3 in DNA: TGTGCCAGCAGTTACTCTTCGGTGAGCACAGATACGCAGTATTTT. Translation gives CASSYSSVSTDTQYF.